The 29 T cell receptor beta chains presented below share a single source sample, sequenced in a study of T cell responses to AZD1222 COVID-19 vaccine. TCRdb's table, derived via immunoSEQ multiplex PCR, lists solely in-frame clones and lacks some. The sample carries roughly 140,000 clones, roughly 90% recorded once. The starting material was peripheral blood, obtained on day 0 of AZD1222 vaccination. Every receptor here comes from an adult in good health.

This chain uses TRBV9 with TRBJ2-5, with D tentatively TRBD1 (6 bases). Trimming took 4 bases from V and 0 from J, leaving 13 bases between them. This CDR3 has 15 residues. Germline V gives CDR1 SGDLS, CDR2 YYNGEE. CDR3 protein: CASSLGGAHQETQYF. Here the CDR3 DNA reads TGTGCCAGCAGCCTAGGGGGAGCGCACCAAGAGACCCAGTACTTC. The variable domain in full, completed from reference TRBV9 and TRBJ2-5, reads DSGVTQTPKHLITATGQRVTLRCSPRSGDLSVYWYQQSLDQGLQFLIQYYNGEERAKGNILERFSAQQFPDLHSELNLSSLELGDSALYFCASSLGGAHQETQYFGPGTRLLVL.

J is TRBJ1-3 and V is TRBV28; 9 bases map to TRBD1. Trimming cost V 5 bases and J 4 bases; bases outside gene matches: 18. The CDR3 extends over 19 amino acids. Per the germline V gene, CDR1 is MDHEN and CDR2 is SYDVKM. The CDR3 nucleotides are TGTGCCAGCAGTCACTTTGGTTGGGACAGGGTTAAAGAGGGAAACACCATATATTTT. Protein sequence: CASSHFGWDRVKEGNTIYF.

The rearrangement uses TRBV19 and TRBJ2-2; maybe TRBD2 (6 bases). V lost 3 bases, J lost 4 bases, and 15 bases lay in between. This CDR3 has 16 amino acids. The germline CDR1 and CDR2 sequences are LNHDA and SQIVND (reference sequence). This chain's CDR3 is CASSMVRTSRTGELFF. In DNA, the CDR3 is TGTGCCAGTAGTATGGTACGAACTAGCCGCACCGGGGAGCTGTTTTTT. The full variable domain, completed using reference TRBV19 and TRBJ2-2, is DGGITQSPKYLFRKEGQNVTLSCEQNLNHDAMYWYRQDPGQGLRLIYYSQIVNDFQKGDIAEGYSVSREKKESFPLTVTSAQKNPTAFYLCASSMVRTSRTGELFFGEGSRLTVL.

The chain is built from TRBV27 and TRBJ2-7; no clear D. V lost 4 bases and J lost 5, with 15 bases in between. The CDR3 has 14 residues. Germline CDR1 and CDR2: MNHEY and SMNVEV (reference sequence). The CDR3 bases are TGTGCCAGCAGTTCCCTAGGTTTGCTGAACGAGCAGTACTTC. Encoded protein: CASSSLGLLNEQYF.

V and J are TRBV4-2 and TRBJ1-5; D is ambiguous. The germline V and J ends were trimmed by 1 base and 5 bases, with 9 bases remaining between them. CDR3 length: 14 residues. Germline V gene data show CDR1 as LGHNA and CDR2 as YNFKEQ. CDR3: CASSQGSNYQPQHF. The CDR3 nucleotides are TGTGCCAGCAGCCAAGGGTCTAATTATCAGCCCCAGCATTTT.

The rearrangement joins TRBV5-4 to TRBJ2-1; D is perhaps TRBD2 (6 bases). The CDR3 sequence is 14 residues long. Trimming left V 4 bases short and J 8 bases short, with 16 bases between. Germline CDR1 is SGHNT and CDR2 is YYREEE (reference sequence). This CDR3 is CASSHPGGADEQFF. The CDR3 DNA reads TGTGCCAGCAGCCACCCCGGGGGAGCCGATGAGCAGTTCTTC.

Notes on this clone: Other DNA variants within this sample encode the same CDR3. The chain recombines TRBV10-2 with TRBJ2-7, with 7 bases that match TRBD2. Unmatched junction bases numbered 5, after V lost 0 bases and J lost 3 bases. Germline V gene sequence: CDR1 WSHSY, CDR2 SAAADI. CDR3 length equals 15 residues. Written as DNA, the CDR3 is TGCGCCAGCAGTGAGTCCGGCGGGAGAAACTACGAGCAGTACTTC. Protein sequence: CASSESGGRNYEQYF.

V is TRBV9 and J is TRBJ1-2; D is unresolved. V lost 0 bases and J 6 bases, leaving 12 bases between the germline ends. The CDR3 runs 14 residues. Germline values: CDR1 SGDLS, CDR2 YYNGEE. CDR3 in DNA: TGTGCCAGCAGCGTAGCCCCGTTAAAGGATGGCTACACCTTC. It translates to CASSVAPLKDGYTF.

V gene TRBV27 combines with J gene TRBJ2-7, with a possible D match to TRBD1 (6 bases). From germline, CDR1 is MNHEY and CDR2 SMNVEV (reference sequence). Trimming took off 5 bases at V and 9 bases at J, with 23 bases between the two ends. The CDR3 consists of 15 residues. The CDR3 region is CASSTHTGINLLQYF. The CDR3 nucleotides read TGTGCCAGCAGTACGCATACAGGGATTAACCTCCTGCAGTACTTC.

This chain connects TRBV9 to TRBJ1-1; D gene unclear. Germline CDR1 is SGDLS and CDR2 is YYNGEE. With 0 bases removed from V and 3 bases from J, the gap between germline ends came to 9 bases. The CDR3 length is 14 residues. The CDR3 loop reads CASSVARRDTEAFF. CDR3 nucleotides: TGTGCCAGCAGCGTAGCACGGAGGGACACTGAAGCTTTCTTT.

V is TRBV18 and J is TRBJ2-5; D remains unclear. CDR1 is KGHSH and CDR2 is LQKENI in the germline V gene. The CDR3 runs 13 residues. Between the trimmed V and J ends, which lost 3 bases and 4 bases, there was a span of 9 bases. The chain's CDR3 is CASSPRYGETQYF. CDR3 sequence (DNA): TGTGCCAGCTCACCGAGGTACGGAGAGACCCAGTACTTC.

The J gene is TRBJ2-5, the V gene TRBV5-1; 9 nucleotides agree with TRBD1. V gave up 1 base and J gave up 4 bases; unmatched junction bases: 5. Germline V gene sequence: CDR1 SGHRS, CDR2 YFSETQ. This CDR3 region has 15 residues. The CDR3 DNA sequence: TGCGCCAGCAGCTTGAACACAGGGGGCCGAGAGACCCAGTACTTC. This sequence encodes CASSLNTGGRETQYF. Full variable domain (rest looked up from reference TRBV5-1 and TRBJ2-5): KAGVTQTPRYLIKTRGQQVTLSCSPISGHRSVSWYQQTPGQGLQFLFEYFSETQRNKGNFPGRFSGRQFSNSRSEMNVSTLELGDSALYLCASSLNTGGRETQYFGPGTRLLVL.

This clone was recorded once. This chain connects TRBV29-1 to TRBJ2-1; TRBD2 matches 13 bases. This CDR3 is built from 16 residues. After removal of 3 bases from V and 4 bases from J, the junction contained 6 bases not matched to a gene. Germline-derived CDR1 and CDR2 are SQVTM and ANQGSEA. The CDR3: CSVDGLAGEWYNEQFF. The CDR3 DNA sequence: TGCAGCGTTGATGGACTAGCGGGAGAGTGGTACAATGAGCAGTTCTTC.

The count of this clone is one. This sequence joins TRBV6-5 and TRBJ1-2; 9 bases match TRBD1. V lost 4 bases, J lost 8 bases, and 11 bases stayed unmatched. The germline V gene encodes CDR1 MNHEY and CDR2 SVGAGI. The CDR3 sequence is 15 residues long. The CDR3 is CASSSTTGTGNGYTF. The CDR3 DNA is TGTGCCAGCAGTTCGACGACCGGGACAGGGAACGGCTACACCTTC.

CDR3 residues: CASSQASGAGNTIYF. CDR3 DNA sequence: TGTGCCAGCAGCCAAGCGTCAGGGGCTGGAAACACCATATATTTT. V is TRBV3-1 (or the pseudogene TRBV3-2) and J is TRBJ1-3; D perhaps matches TRBD1 (6 bases). This CDR3 has 15 residues. CDR1 and CDR2 (germline): LGHDT, YNNKEL (reference sequence). Between the trimmed V and J ends, which lost 1 base and 2 bases, there was a span of 9 bases.

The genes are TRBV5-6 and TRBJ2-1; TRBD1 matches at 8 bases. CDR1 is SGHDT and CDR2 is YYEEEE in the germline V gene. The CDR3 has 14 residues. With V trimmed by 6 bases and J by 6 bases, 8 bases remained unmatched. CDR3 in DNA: TGTGCCAGCACCTGGGGGACAGGCTCCAATGAGCAGTTCTTC. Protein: CASTWGTGSNEQFF.

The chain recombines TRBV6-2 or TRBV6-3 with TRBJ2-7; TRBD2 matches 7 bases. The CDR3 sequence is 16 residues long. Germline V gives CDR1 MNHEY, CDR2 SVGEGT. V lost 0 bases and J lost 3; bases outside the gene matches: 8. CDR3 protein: CASSYSFGGSGYEQYF. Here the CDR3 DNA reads TGTGCCAGCAGTTACTCGTTTGGCGGGAGTGGCTACGAGCAGTACTTC.

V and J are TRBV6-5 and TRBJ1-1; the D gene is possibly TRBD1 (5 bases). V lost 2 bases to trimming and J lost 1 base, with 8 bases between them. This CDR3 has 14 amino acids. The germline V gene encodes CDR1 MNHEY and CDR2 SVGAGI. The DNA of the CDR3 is TGTGCCAGCAGTTACAGAGACAGGAACACTGAAGCTTTCTTT. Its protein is CASSYRDRNTEAFF.

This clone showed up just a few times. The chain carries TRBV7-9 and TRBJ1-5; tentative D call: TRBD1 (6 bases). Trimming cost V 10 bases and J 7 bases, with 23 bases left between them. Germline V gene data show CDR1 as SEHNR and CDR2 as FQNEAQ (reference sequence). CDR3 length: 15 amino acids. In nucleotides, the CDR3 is TGTGCCATCGAAGGAGACAGGTTAAGTAACCAGCCCCAGCATTTT. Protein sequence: CAIEGDRLSNQPQHF.

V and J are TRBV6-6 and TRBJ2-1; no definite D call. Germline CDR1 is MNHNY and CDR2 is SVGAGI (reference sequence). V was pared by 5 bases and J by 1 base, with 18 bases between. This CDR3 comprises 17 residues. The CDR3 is CASSRGRSYASYNEQFF. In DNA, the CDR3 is TGTGCCAGCAGTCGCGGACGGAGCTATGCTTCCTACAATGAGCAGTTCTTC.

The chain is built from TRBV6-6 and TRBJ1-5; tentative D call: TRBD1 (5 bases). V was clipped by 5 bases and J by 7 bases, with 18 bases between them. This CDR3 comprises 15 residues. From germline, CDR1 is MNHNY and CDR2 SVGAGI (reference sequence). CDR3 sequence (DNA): TGTGCCAGCAGTCGCCACCTACCCTCAGGGCAGCCCCAGCATTTT. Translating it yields CASSRHLPSGQPQHF.

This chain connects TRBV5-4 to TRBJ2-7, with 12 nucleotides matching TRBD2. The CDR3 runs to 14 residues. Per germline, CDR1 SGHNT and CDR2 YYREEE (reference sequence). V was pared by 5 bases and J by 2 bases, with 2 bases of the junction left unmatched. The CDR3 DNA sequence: TGTGCCAGCAGTCCTAGCGGGGGGGCCTACGAGCAGTACTTC. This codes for CASSPSGGAYEQYF.

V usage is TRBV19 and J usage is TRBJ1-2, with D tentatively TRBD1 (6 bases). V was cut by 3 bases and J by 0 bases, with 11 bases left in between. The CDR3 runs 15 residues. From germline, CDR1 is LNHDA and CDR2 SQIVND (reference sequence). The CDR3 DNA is TGTGCCAGTAGTATCCGGGACACTCCTAACTATGGCTACACCTTC. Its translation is CASSIRDTPNYGYTF.

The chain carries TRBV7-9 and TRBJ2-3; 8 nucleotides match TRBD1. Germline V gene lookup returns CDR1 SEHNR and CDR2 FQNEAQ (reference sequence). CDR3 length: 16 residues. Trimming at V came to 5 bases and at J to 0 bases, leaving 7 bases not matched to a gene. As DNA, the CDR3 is TGTGCCAGCAGCCCCCGACAGGGGTCTAGCACAGATACGCAGTATTTT. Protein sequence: CASSPRQGSSTDTQYF.

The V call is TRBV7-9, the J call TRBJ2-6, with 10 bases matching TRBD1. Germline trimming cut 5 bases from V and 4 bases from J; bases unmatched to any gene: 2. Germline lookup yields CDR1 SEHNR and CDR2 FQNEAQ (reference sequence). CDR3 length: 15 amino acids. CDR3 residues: CASSDRGRGANVLTF. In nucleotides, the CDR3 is TGTGCCAGCAGCGACAGGGGGCGCGGGGCCAACGTCCTGACTTTC.

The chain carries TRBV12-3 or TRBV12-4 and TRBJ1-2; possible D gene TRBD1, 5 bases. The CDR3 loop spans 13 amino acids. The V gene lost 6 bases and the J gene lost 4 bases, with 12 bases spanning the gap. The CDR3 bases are TGTGCCAGCAGGTCGGATGGGGCCTATGGCTACACCTTC. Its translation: CASRSDGAYGYTF.

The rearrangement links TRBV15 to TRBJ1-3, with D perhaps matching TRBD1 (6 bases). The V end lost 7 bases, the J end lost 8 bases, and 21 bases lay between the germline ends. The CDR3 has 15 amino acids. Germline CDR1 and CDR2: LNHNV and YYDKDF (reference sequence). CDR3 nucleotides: TGTGCCACCACCGATACAGGGATCGGAAGAGACACCATATATTTT. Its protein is CATTDTGIGRDTIYF. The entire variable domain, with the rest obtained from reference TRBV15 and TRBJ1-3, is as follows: DAMVIQNPRYQVTQFGKPVTLSCSQTLNHNVMYWYQQKSSQAPKLLFHYYDKDFNNEADTPDNFQSRRPNTSFCFLDIRSPGLGDTAMYLCATTDTGIGRDTIYFGEGSWLTVV.

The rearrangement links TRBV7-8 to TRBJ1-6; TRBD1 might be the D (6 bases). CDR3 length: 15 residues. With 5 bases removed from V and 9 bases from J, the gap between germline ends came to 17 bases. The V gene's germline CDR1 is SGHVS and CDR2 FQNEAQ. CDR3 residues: CASSTEGVVGSPLHF. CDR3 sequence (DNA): TGTGCCAGCAGCACCGAGGGGGTGGTGGGTTCACCCCTCCACTTT.

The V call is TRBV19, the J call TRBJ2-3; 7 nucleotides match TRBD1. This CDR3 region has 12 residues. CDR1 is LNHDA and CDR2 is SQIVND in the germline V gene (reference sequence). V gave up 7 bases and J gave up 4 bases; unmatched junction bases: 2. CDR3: CASMQGADTQYF. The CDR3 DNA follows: TGTGCCAGTATGCAGGGGGCAGATACGCAGTATTTT.